The text below deals with one T cell receptor (beta chain). Some clones are missing from TCRdb's copy, which holds only in-frame ones; the method was immunoSEQ multiplex PCR. The profile shows 800,000 or so clones, about 96% of them singletons. The J segment lost 0 bases and the V segment lost 0 bases, leaving 1 base of the junction unmatched. Germline V lookup: CDR1 MGHRA, CDR2 YSYEKL. The CDR3 totals 16 residues. This entry is derived from a study of shared clonotypes between healthy human individuals. Naive CD8 cells, CD45RO-negative and positively selected for CCR7, excluded terminally differentiated effector memory CD45RA+ cells.

Sequenced material: naive CD8+ T cells sorted from blood. The chain carries TRBV4-1 and TRBJ2-3; TRBD2 matches at 9 bases. This sequence was found in a man aged 25 to 40 in good health. The CDR3 coding sequence is TGCGCCAGCAGCCAAGATAGCGGGAGAAGCACAGATACGCAGTATTTT. This sequence encodes CASSQDSGRSTDTQYF.